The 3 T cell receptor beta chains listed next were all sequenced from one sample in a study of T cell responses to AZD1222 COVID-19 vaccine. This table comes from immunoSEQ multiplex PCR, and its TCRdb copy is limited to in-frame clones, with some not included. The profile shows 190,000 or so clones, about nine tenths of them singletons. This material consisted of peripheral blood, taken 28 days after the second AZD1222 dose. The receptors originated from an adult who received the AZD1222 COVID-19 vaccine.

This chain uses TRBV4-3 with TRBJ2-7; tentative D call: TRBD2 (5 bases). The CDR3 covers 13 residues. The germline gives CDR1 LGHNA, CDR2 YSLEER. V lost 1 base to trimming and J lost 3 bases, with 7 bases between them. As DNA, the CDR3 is TGCGCCAGCAGCCAAGGACTAAGCTACGAGCAGTACTTC. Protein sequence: CASSQGLSYEQYF.

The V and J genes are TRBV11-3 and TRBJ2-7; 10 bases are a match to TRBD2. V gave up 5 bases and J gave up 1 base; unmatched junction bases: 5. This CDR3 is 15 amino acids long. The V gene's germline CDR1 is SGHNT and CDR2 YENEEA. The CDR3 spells CASSHPGLASYEQYF. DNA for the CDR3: TGTGCCAGCAGCCATCCGGGACTAGCGTCCTACGAGCAGTACTTC.

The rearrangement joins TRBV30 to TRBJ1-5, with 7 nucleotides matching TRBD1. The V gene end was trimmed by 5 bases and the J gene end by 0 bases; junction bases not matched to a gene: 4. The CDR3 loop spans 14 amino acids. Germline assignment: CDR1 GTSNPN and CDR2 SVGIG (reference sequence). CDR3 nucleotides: TGTGCCTGGGCCGACAGGGCTAGCAATCAGCCCCAGCATTTT. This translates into CAWADRASNQPQHF.